Sequencing of this TCR beta chain was carried out in a study of Graves' ophthalmopathy and Graves' hyperthyroidism. Of note for this clonotype: Its antigen is undetermined.

This CDR3 has 15 residues. CDR1 is MGHRA, CDR2 YSYEKL, per germline. V trimming: 0 bases; J trimming: 4 bases; junction bases outside the gene matches: 2. RNA served as the template for amplifying TCR beta CDR3 regions. Scientists carried out first-round RT-PCR using HTBI primers and then a second-round multiplex PCR. Each CDR3 protein is one row after TCRdb ran MiXCR on the multiplex PCR reads. The sample consists of 650,000 to 900,000 distinct CDR3 sequences, 40% of them appearing once. The evidence that diagnosis relied on was clinical symptoms, serum thyroxine, TRAb, thyroid ultrasound and orbital computed tomography. Points from the study as a whole: A model of 13 signatures distinguished ophthalmopathy from stable hyperthyroidism at around 90% sensitivity and roughly 81% specificity. Clonotypes were expanded in thyroid at above 0.001 frequency, and most also appeared in blood.

Sequencing was done on a sample of peripheral blood. The receptor was derived from an adult man with Graves' ophthalmopathy. The chain uses TRBV4-1 and TRBJ2-7; TRBD1 matches at 11 bases. CDR3 in DNA: TGCGCCAGCAGCCAAGAAGGGACAGGGGGGTACGAGCAGTACTTC. Its protein is CASSQEGTGGYEQYF.